This passage covers 16 T cell receptor beta chains from one sample sequenced in a study of blood T cell repertoires in COVID-19 (dated by TCRdb to about 2020). The library relied on the immunoSEQ multiplex PCR assay. TCRdb's version of the immuneACCESS table is confined to in-frame rearrangements and falls short of the full clone set. An unresolved V gene accounts for under half of the shortfall where checked; the remainder is of unknown origin. The table for this sample lists 130,000 or so clones; 80% to 85% of them were counted only once. Of the sample, about 8.9% is held by the ten largest clones. Sequencing was carried out using peripheral blood. All receptors derive from a man aged 30-40 years with COVID-19, enrolled during active disease.

The gene calls are TRBV5-6 and TRBJ2-7, with 7 bases fitting TRBD2. This CDR3 has 16 amino acids. Trimming cost V 1 base and J 2 bases; bases outside gene matches: 9. Germline CDR1 reads SGHDT; CDR2 reads YYEEEE. The CDR3 here is CASSLWAAGSPYEQYF. CDR3 sequence (DNA): TGTGCCAGCAGCTTGTGGGCAGCGGGAAGCCCCTACGAGCAGTACTTC.

The CDR3 nucleotides read TGTGCCACCAGCAGAGAGCGTCTAGCAGCCGGGGAGCTGTTTTTT. Protein product: CATSRERLAAGELFF. This chain connects TRBV15 to TRBJ2-2, with D perhaps TRBD2 (5 bases). The CDR3 length is 15 residues. V was clipped by 0 bases and J by 6 bases, with 11 bases between them. Germline lookup yields CDR1 LNHNV and CDR2 YYDKDF (reference sequence).

This clone was seen just once. The genes are TRBV7-9 and TRBJ2-3; tentatively, D is TRBD1 (6 bases). The CDR3 is made up of 15 amino acids. CDR1 and CDR2 from the germline V gene are SEHNR and FQNEAQ (reference sequence). Trimming shortened V by 4 bases and J by 0 bases, and 11 bases separated the two germline ends. CDR3 nucleotides: TGTGCCAGCAGCTCCAACAGGGCTAGCACAGATACGCAGTATTTT. Its protein product is CASSSNRASTDTQYF.

V is TRBV18 and J is TRBJ1-1; tentative D call: TRBD1 (6 bases). Germline V CDR1 and CDR2: KGHSH, LQKENI. This CDR3 is 13 amino acids long. V shed 5 bases and J shed 1 base, with 8 bases lying between them. CDR3 coding DNA: TGTGCCAGCTCAGGACAGAGGAACACTGAAGCTTTCTTT. Protein product: CASSGQRNTEAFF.

The V gene is TRBV6-5, the J gene TRBJ2-7; 7 nucleotides align to TRBD2. The germline V gene has CDR1 MNHEY and CDR2 SVGAGI. The J segment lost 7 bases and the V segment lost 5 bases, leaving 5 bases of the junction unmatched. The CDR3 covers 12 residues. CDR3: CASSPGGREQYF. Written as DNA, the CDR3 is TGTGCCAGCAGTCCGGGGGGTAGGGAGCAGTACTTC.

In DNA form, the CDR3 reads TGTGCCAGCTCTCCAGGGCCCTTTTCACCCCTCCACTTT. Its translation: CASSPGPFSPLHF. The V gene is TRBV27, the J gene TRBJ1-6; D possibly corresponds to TRBD1 (5 bases). Trimming took 8 bases from V and 9 from J, leaving 14 bases between them. This CDR3 contains 13 residues. Germline CDR1 MNHEY, CDR2 SMNVEV (reference sequence).

This rearrangement joins TRBV27 to TRBJ2-1; D gene ambiguous. CDR1 and CDR2 from the germline V gene are MNHEY and SMNVEV (reference sequence). The CDR3 consists of 16 residues. The V and J ends lost 7 bases and 0 bases respectively, with 16 bases between them. The CDR3 protein is CASTPYSGSSYNEQFF. The CDR3 DNA is TGTGCCAGCACCCCTTACTCCGGTAGCTCCTACAATGAGCAGTTCTTC.

V gene TRBV2 combines with J gene TRBJ2-3; 15 bases agree with TRBD2. The germline gives CDR1 SNHLY, CDR2 FYNNEI. V dropped 4 bases and J dropped 7; count of bases not matched to a gene: 3. The CDR3 is 15 residues long. CDR3 sequence reads: CASSGTSGRVNTQYF. The DNA for the CDR3 is TGTGCCAGCAGTGGGACTAGCGGGAGGGTTAATACGCAGTATTTT.

The chain uses TRBV7-8 and TRBJ1-6; tentatively, D is TRBD1 (5 bases). V dropped 5 bases and J dropped 6 bases, with 14 bases sitting between them. There are 15 residues in the CDR3. In germline, CDR1 is SGHVS, CDR2 FQNEAQ. Here the CDR3 DNA reads TGTGCCAGCAGCCCTTCGGGGAGGGGTAATTCACCCCTCCACTTT. Protein sequence: CASSPSGRGNSPLHF.

This chain uses TRBV6-1 with TRBJ2-7; D may be TRBD1 (6 bases). Trimming took off 0 bases at V and 3 bases at J, with 6 bases between the two ends. The germline CDR1 and CDR2 sequences are MNHNS and SASEGT. The CDR3 covers 13 residues. The CDR3 here is CASSEADSYEQYF. DNA of the CDR3: TGTGCCAGCAGTGAAGCGGACAGCTACGAGCAGTACTTC.

V is TRBV7-2 and J is TRBJ2-5, with D uncertain. Germline lookup yields CDR1 SGHTA and CDR2 FQGNSA. Trimming cost V 4 bases and J 1 base, with 10 bases left between them. CDR3 size: 14 residues. CDR3 loop: CASSSRLIQETQYF. CDR3 nucleotides: TGTGCCAGCAGCTCGAGACTGATCCAAGAGACCCAGTACTTC. The full variable domain, completed using reference TRBV7-2 and TRBJ2-5, is GAGVSQSPSNKVTEKGKDVELRCDPISGHTALYWYRQSLGQGLEFLIYFQGNSAPDKSGLPSDRFSAERTGGSVSTLTIQRTQQEDSAVYLCASSSRLIQETQYFGPGTRLLVL.

The genes are TRBV12-3 or TRBV12-4 and TRBJ2-1; tentative D call: TRBD2 (6 bases). Trimming took off 4 bases at V and 7 bases at J, with 11 bases between the two ends. The length of the CDR3 is 13 residues. Here the CDR3 DNA reads TGTGCCAGCAGTTCGGGACTTATAAATGAGCAGTTCTTC. Its protein product is CASSSGLINEQFF.

This chain joins TRBV2 and TRBJ2-1, with D tentatively TRBD2 (5 bases). Germline V gene data show CDR1 as SNHLY and CDR2 as FYNNEI. Deletions cut 7 bases from V and 4 bases from J, with 17 bases between. The CDR3 loop spans 15 amino acids. For the CDR3, the DNA is TGTGCCAGCACCAGCGGACCCAATTTTTACAATGAGCAGTTCTTC. This sequence encodes CASTSGPNFYNEQFF.

V usage is TRBV7-2 and J usage is TRBJ1-1; 7 nucleotides line up with TRBD1. Germline V gene sequence: CDR1 SGHTA, CDR2 FQGNSA. Trimming at V came to 5 bases and at J to 5 bases, leaving 14 bases not matched to a gene. The CDR3 is made up of 16 amino acids. The CDR3 region is CASSQGQPSLGTEAFF. CDR3 nucleotide sequence: TGTGCCAGCAGCCAGGGACAGCCCTCCCTCGGAACTGAAGCTTTCTTT.

This clone appeared a few times. V and J are TRBV5-4 and TRBJ1-1; 7 bases are shared with TRBD1. V shed 4 bases, J shed 0 bases, and the junction held 6 bases outside the gene matches. The CDR3 covers 15 residues. CDR1 is SGHNT, CDR2 YYREEE, per germline (reference sequence). The CDR3 loop reads CASSTPTGMNTEAFF. The CDR3 nucleotides are TGTGCCAGCAGCACCCCGACAGGGATGAACACTGAAGCTTTCTTT.

The rearrangement uses TRBV2 and TRBJ2-1, with TRBD2 identical over 9 bases. CDR1 is SNHLY, CDR2 FYNNEI, per germline. V was pared by 3 bases and J by 0 bases, with 9 bases of the junction left unmatched. The CDR3 spans 18 residues. CDR3 loop: CASSDMSAGGSSYNEQFF. The CDR3, as DNA: TGTGCCAGCAGTGATATGTCGGCGGGGGGGAGCTCCTACAATGAGCAGTTCTTC.